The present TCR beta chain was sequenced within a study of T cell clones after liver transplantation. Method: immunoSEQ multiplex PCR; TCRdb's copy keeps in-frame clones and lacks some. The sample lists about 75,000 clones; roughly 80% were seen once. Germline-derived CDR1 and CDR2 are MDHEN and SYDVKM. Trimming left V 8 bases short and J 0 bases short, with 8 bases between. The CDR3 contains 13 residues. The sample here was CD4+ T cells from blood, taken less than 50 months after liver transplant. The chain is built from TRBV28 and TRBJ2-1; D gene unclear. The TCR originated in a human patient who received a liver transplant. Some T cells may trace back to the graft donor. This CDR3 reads CASFLDSYNEQFF. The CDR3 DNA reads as TGTGCCAGCTTCCTAGACTCCTACAATGAGCAGTTCTTC.